Listed here are 3 T cell receptor beta chains from one sample, sequenced in a study of OX40 agonist ivuxolimab in advanced cancers. Sequenced by immunoSEQ multiplex PCR; TCRdb stores in-frame clones only, minus some. This repertoire shows roughly 100,000 clones, roughly 84% found once; its top ten account for 3% to 4%. The sample here was CD4+ or CD8+ T cells sorted from blood, taken in a trial of the OX40 agonist ivuxolimab. These receptors were taken from an adult with an advanced solid tumor such as melanoma, head and neck, liver or kidney cancer.

The V gene is TRBV5-1, the J gene TRBJ2-1; the D is unclear. The CDR3 has 13 residues. In germline, CDR1 is SGHRS, CDR2 YFSETQ. The V end lost 2 bases, the J end lost 6 bases, and 9 bases lay between the germline ends. This CDR3 reads CASSFYQINEQFF. CDR3 nucleotide sequence: TGCGCCAGCAGCTTTTACCAGATCAATGAGCAGTTCTTC.

J is TRBJ1-3 and V is TRBV7-9; 7 bases are a match to TRBD1. The CDR3 consists of 14 residues. Trimming at V came to 6 bases and at J to 4 bases, leaving 6 bases not matched to a gene. Per germline, CDR1 SEHNR and CDR2 FQNEAQ (reference sequence). The CDR3 protein is CASRSQGTGNTIYF. CDR3 bases: TGTGCCAGCAGGTCACAGGGGACAGGAAACACCATATATTTT.

This clone was seen a few times. V usage is TRBV6-5 and J usage is TRBJ2-1; perhaps TRBD2 as D (5 bases). V shed 2 bases and J shed 3 bases, with 8 bases lying between them. Germline CDR1 MNHEY, CDR2 SVGAGI. The CDR3 consists of 14 residues. This CDR3 is CASSYELDYNEQFF. CDR3 nucleotides: TGTGCCAGCAGTTACGAACTAGACTACAATGAGCAGTTCTTC.